This TCR beta chain was found in a study of blood T cell repertoires in COVID-19 (dated by TCRdb to the early 2020s). In terms of the full investigation: Samples from collaborators originated in the United States, Italy and Spain and spanned both the acute and convalescent phases of COVID-19. The prospective study material was composed of cDNA or gDNA derived from T cells, B-cell-depleted T cells, or PBMCs. The dataset comprised deeply sampled blood TCRbeta repertoires from subjects exposed to, actively infected with, or recovered from COVID-19. The repertoires were released in a freely available public database intended as a resource for research on the immune response to SARS-CoV-2. The samples were drawn from the first 160 participants of the ongoing ImmuneRACE study and from over a thousand subjects provided by 6 global collaborators. Nearly every sample came with metadata listing a de-identified subject ID, COVID-19 status, age in years and sex. Where available, HLA class I and class II types were obtained from metadata supplied by the sample provider rather than from assay-based typing.

The germline V gene specifies SGDLS as CDR1 and YYNGEE as CDR2. Trimming removed 3 bases from V and 4 bases from J, leaving 10 bases between the germline ends. The CDR3 numbers 13 residues from cysteine through phenylalanine. The CDR3 DNA has 39 bases and is translated from base 1. The immunoSEQ Assay, a bias-controlled multiplex PCR, was used to amplify TCRbeta CDR3 regions from genomic DNA. The study's own analysis went as follows. Within the assay, amplification of reference gene primers was used to estimate how many nucleated cells each sample contained. To quantify the absolute abundance of each unique TCRbeta CDR3 rearrangement, sequence reads were collapsed and filtered. For each sample, productive Simpson clonality was calculated as the square root of Simpson's diversity index over productive rearrangements. TCRdb obtained this table from immuneACCESS and retained in-frame rearrangements with V and J assigned. These tables miss some clones; where compared with another copy, unresolved V genes account for less than half of the shortfall, and the remainder is unexplained. For V, J and clone size, that table is used; D and trimming come from the DNA. The sample data list about 25,000 clones, and 90% to 95% of these were observed just once. The ten largest account for roughly 4.2% of the sample.

Each collaborating institution followed its own protocols to collect whole blood in K2EDTA tubes. For TCRbeta analysis, collaborators shipped samples in one of three forms: frozen whole blood, isolated PBMCs, or DNA extracted from either of those sample types. As regards this clone: What antigen it recognizes has not been identified. Base-call qualities are not available, and no considerably larger clone is one nucleotide away.

Here is what the overall study found, with its caveats: The quantity of clinical and demographic metadata differed by source and by participant and was supplied without curation.

This sequence originates from a human donor with active COVID-19. The donor label of this sample is uncertain. This sequence uses TRBV9 and TRBJ2-5, with no reliable assignment of the D segment. What was sequenced was peripheral blood. The sequenced DNA is TGTGCCAGCAGCGAGAGGATGGGAGAGACCCAGTACTTC. It specifies CASSERMGETQYF.